There are a few counts of the clone carrying this TCR beta chain. TCRdb reprocessed the RACE reads with MiXCR, giving one entry per CDR3 protein. The table lists 65,000 to 70,000 distinct CDR3 sequences, approximately 11% of them singletons. This sample was taken from a study of human T cells and chemical hapten exposure. Time point defined: pre-sensitization, week 0. Sample treatment: therapeutic diphenylcyclopropenone sensitization with weekly scalp DPC. The TCR comes from a woman aged 45-65 years with alopecia areata. Some clones in this sample may be carry-over from other donors' samples. The source was whole blood, collected in connection with sensitization to the hapten diphenylcyclopropenone (DPC).

The CDR3 nucleotides read TGTGCCAGCAGGGTTGGACAGCTTGAAGCTTTCTTT. This codes for CASRVGQLEAFF. The rearrangement uses TRBV12-3 or TRBV12-4 and TRBJ1-1, with D maybe TRBD1 (6 bases). The ends were cut back, 6 bases at V and 7 bases at J, with 12 bases in the middle. This CDR3 spans 12 amino acids.